The T cell receptor (beta chain) described here comes from a study of vaccination and CD4 T cells after COVID-19. For the study at large: Following dose two, a median about 70 days (range 14 to 241) passed before post-vaccine samples were taken. Researchers treated cells with overlapping spike peptides taken from SARS-CoV-2, HCoV-NL63, HCoV-OC43 and HCoV-229E.

Notes on this clonotype: Its cognate antigen is unknown.

Sequence data for DNA of cultured CD4+ T cells were generated by the Oncomine TCR Beta short-read assay. TCRdb recomputed calls from the PCR reads with MiXCR, one row per CDR3 protein. The table has about 15,000 distinct CDR3 sequences, just under 80% seen once. As for treatment: roughly 10-day PBMC culture with coronavirus spike peptide pools or control peptides (ViraFEST assay). IL-2 (roughly 9.3 IU/ml) and peptide pools (roughly 10 ug/ml) were added to cultures of around 2.1 million PBMCs per well. General observations from the study: Analysis of convalescent patients found that 304 of 307 vaccine-specific clones were spike mono-reactive.

The clonotype comes from a human donor who received a COVID-19 vaccine. The sample consisted of CD4+ T cells from blood, cultured in vitro, taken after SARS-CoV-2 vaccination.

The CDR3 sequence is CASSVLTGTNTEAFF. Here the CDR3 DNA reads TGTGCCAGCAGTGTCTTGACAGGGACGAACACTGAAGCTTTCTTT. The V and J genes are TRBV6-1 and TRBJ1-1; 7 bases are a match to TRBD1. Losses at the gene ends were 4 bases for V and 1 base for J; bases not matched to a gene: 6. CDR1 MNHNS and CDR2 SASEGT come from the germline V gene. The CDR3 consists of 15 residues.